The 12 T cell receptor beta chains presented below share a single source sample, sequenced in a study of identical twins. TCRdb reprocessed the 5' RACE reads via MiXCR and lists one record per CDR3 protein. The repertoire holds approximately 230,000 distinct CDR3 sequences, with over 12% as singletons. Material: memory (CD45RO+) T cells sorted from blood. Source of these receptors: a woman aged 18-30 years in good health.

This clonotype has just a few counts. V and J are TRBV3-1 and TRBJ1-1, with a possible D match to TRBD1 (6 bases). This CDR3 has 15 amino acids. Germline V gives CDR1 LGHDT, CDR2 YNNKEL (reference sequence). Trimming took off 5 bases at V and 3 bases at J, with 16 bases between the two ends. CDR3 residues: CASSGLGGAHTEAFF. DNA for the CDR3: TGTGCCAGCAGCGGACTCGGGGGCGCCCACACTGAAGCTTTCTTT.

This clonotype was seen at least ten times. V usage is TRBV5-1 and J usage is TRBJ2-1, with D unclear. The germline V gene has CDR1 SGHRS and CDR2 YFSETQ. The CDR3 spans 15 residues. V was pared by 1 base and J by 0 bases, with 8 bases between. CDR3 DNA: TGCGCCAGCAGCTTGCTGGCCAGCTCCTACAATGAGCAGTTCTTC. Amino acids: CASSLLASSYNEQFF.

This sequence joins TRBV6-1 and TRBJ1-5, with a weak D call TRBD1 (5 bases). Germline V gene lookup returns CDR1 MNHNS and CDR2 SASEGT. The V gene lost 10 bases and the J gene lost 4 bases, with 11 bases spanning the gap. This CDR3 has 12 residues. The CDR3 sequence: CAKRQTNQPQHF. In nucleotides, the CDR3 is TGTGCCAAAAGACAGACGAATCAGCCCCAGCATTTT.

This clonotype was detected a few times. The CDR3 region has the DNA TGCAGTGCTAGACCCACGGCGGGGTACACAGATACGCAGTATTTT. It specifies CSARPTAGYTDTQYF. The V call is TRBV20-1, the J call TRBJ2-3, with D maybe TRBD2 (6 bases). The CDR3 has 15 amino acids. The germline V gene encodes CDR1 DFQATT and CDR2 SNEGSKA (reference sequence). V lost 2 bases, J lost 2 bases, and 14 bases lay in between.

This clonotype has only a few counts. V usage is TRBV9 and J usage is TRBJ1-2, with 9 bases that match TRBD1. Trimming at V came to 0 bases and at J to 3 bases, leaving 12 bases not matched to a gene. This CDR3 is 18 amino acids long. Germline CDR1 SGDLS, CDR2 YYNGEE. The CDR3 sequence is CASSVDSGQGDAHYGYTF. DNA of the CDR3: TGTGCCAGCAGCGTAGACTCGGGACAGGGAGACGCCCACTATGGCTACACCTTC. Full variable domain (rest looked up from reference TRBV9 and TRBJ1-2): DSGVTQTPKHLITATGQRVTLRCSPRSGDLSVYWYQQSLDQGLQFLIQYYNGEERAKGNILERFSAQQFPDLHSELNLSSLELGDSALYFCASSVDSGQGDAHYGYTFGSGTRLTVV.

V gene TRBV19 combines with J gene TRBJ2-3, with a possible D match to TRBD1 (6 bases). Germline V CDR1 and CDR2: LNHDA, SQIVND (reference sequence). Trimming cost V 3 bases and J 5 bases, with 15 bases left between them. The CDR3 loop spans 15 amino acids. The CDR3, as DNA: TGTGCCAGTAGTATCCCCGGGACACCTAAAGATACGCAGTATTTT. It yields the protein CASSIPGTPKDTQYF. Full variable domain (outside the CDR3, taken from reference TRBV19 and TRBJ2-3): DGGITQSPKYLFRKEGQNVTLSCEQNLNHDAMYWYRQDPGQGLRLIYYSQIVNDFQKGDIAEGYSVSREKKESFPLTVTSAQKNPTAFYLCASSIPGTPKDTQYFGPGTRLTVL.

This clonotype was picked up a small number of times. The chain uses TRBV2 and TRBJ1-1, with 7 bases matching TRBD1. V shed 9 bases and J 0 bases; nucleotides not matched to a gene: 10. CDR3 length: 15 amino acids. Germline lookup yields CDR1 SNHLY and CDR2 FYNNEI. The CDR3 region has the DNA TGTGCCAGAACAGGGGTGGGTGGAGTGAACACTGAAGCTTTCTTT. Translating gives CARTGVGGVNTEAFF.

The chain uses TRBV4-3 and TRBJ2-1; 9 bases fit TRBD2. With 1 base clipped from V and 6 bases from J, the junction kept 1 base outside the gene matches. The CDR3 has 14 amino acids. Germline loops: CDR1 LGHNA, CDR2 YSLEER. CDR3 DNA sequence: TGCGCCAGCAGCCAAGGACTAGCGGCCAATGAGCAGTTCTTC. This translates into CASSQGLAANEQFF.

This clonotype was recorded many times. V is TRBV5-1 and J is TRBJ2-3; D gene uncertain. This CDR3 comprises 15 residues. V dropped 0 bases and J dropped 4 bases, with 12 bases sitting between them. The V gene's germline CDR1 is SGHRS and CDR2 YFSETQ. This CDR3 is CASSLEGSQPDTQYF. The CDR3 region has the DNA TGCGCCAGCAGCTTGGAAGGCAGTCAACCAGATACGCAGTATTTT.

V and J are TRBV20-1 and TRBJ2-7; D may be TRBD2 (5 bases). The V end lost 3 bases, the J end lost 6 bases, and 12 bases lay between the germline ends. CDR3 length equals 12 residues. CDR1 is DFQATT and CDR2 is SNEGSKA in the germline V gene (reference sequence). The CDR3 loop reads CSASKDSLEQYF. Written as DNA, the CDR3 is TGCAGTGCTAGCAAGGACTCCCTCGAGCAGTACTTC.

The chain has TRBV7-2 and TRBJ2-2; maybe TRBD1 (5 bases). Germline V gives CDR1 SGHTA, CDR2 FQGNSA. The V end was cut by 7 bases, the J end by 8 bases, with 8 bases between. The CDR3 totals 11 residues. CDR3 region: CASIQEGELFF. CDR3 nucleotides: TGTGCCAGCATACAGGAAGGGGAGCTGTTTTTT.

The chain carries TRBV7-2 and TRBJ2-7; perhaps TRBD1 as D (6 bases). CDR1 is SGHTA and CDR2 is FQGNSA in the germline V gene. Between the trimmed V and J ends, which lost 4 bases and 7 bases, there was a span of 17 bases. The CDR3 extends over 14 amino acids. CDR3 loop: CASSSQQGIGEQYF. Here the CDR3 DNA reads TGTGCCAGCAGCTCTCAACAGGGAATCGGGGAGCAGTACTTC.